This TCR beta chain was recorded in a study of CD8+ T cells in alopecia areata. Study-wide findings and caveats: Clonality in lesional scalp, especially alopecia totalis/universalis, exceeded that of normal scalp.

Following RNA extraction, reverse transcription yielded cDNA that acted as the sequencing template. Clones were read by immunoSEQ multiplex PCR, and TCRdb kept only the in-frame ones, dropping some. The table lists about 110,000 clones, under 65% of them singletons. Cell sorting was applied to PBMCs, and CD4+ and CD8+ T cells were collected. V lost 4 bases, J lost 7 bases, and 9 bases stayed unmatched. The CDR3 contains 14 residues. Germline V gene lookup returns CDR1 MDHEN and CDR2 SYDVKM. A word on this clone: Its cognate antigen is unknown.

Specimen: NKG2D-low CD8+ T cells sorted from blood. The source of this sequence is a human donor with alopecia areata. The J gene is TRBJ2-7, the V gene TRBV28; 8 bases line up with TRBD2. CDR3: CASSSISGTREQYF. The CDR3 region has the DNA TGTGCCAGCAGTTCTATTAGCGGGACCAGGGAGCAGTACTTC.